The clone carrying this T cell receptor (beta chain) was counted a few times. The target antigen is unknown. This sample is drawn from a study of beta chain features in type 1 diabetes. Study-wide background: The patients were much like the healthy donors in age, gender and cell yields. Study-wide points: Whether HLA type affects TCRB rearrangement stayed undetermined in the present work. Shorter TCRB CDR3s, moderately but significantly so, were found in Type 1 diabetes patients in all four CD4+ subsets. Fewer junction insertions and more nucleotide deletions appeared in type 1 diabetes patients.

Since all of the isolated RNA was reverse transcribed, expressed TCRB transcripts were what got sequenced. Measured with immunoSEQ multiplex PCR; TCRdb has only the in-frame clones, and not every one. The table has some 120,000 clones, 17% seen once. The V gene's germline CDR1 is SQVTM and CDR2 ANQGSEA. The CDR3 spans 13 residues. Unmatched junction bases numbered 11, after V lost 5 bases and J lost 7 bases. The single heparinised draw taken from each donor contained approximately 100 mL of blood on average. Source material: central memory CD4+ T cells from blood. This TCR was recovered from a man aged 18 to 30 with type 1 diabetes. The chain couples TRBV29-1 to TRBJ2-7; 7 bases are shared with TRBD2. The CDR3, as DNA: TGCAGCGTTTCTCCCGGGGGGACGGGAGAGCAGTACTTC. The encoded protein is CSVSPGGTGEQYF.